This section outlines one T cell receptor (beta chain) sequence together with its context. These data originate in a study of blood T cell repertoires in COVID-19. As for the study in general: Samples taken during acute and convalescent COVID-19 were collected in the United States, Italy and Spain. The analysed material was cDNA or gDNA that came from T cells, B-cell-depleted T cells, or PBMCs.

Germline V gene lookup returns CDR1 MNHEY and CDR2 SMNVEV (reference sequence). The junction had 4 bases not matched to a gene; V was cut back by 4 bases and J by 7 bases. There are 14 residues in the CDR3. In the original processing: Researchers report that nucleated cell counts were estimated from reference gene primer amplification. The table came from immunoSEQ multiplex PCR; TCRdb's copy has only in-frame clones and leaves some out. That table is the source of V, J and clone size, and D and trimming were worked out from the DNA. The sample contains more than 30,000 clones, 75% to 90% of which appear only once.

The receptor comes from a woman between 65 and 79 years old with acute or convalescent COVID-19. This sequence joins TRBV27 and TRBJ1-1, with 12 bases identical to TRBD1. The sample comprised peripheral blood. Written as DNA, the CDR3 is TGTGCCAGCAGTTGGGGACAGGGGGCGGGTGAAGCTTTCTTT. Translation: CASSWGQGAGEAFF.